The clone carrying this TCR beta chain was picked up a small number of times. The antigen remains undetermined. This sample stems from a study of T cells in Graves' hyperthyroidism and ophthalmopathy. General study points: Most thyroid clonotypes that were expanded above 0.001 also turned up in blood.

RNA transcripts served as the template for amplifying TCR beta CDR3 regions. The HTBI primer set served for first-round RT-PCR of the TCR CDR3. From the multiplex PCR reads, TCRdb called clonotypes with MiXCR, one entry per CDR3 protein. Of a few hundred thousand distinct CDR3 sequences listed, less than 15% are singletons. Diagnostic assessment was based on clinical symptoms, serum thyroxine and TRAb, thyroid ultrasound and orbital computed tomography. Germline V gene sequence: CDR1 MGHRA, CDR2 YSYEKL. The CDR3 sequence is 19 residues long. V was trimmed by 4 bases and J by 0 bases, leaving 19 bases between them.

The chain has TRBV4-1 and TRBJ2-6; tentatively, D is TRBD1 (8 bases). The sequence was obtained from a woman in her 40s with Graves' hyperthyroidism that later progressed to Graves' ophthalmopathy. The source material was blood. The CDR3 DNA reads TGCGCCAGCAGCCCTTACGTTACAGGGGGGGGCTCTGGGGCCAACGTCCTGACTTTC. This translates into CASSPYVTGGGSGANVLTF.